This TCR beta chain is from a study of Graves' ophthalmopathy and Graves' hyperthyroidism. This clonotype appeared a few times. The antigen is unknown. Having ophthalmopathy, the donors showed moderate-to-severe activity, CAS ≥3 and NOSPECS ≥4, with disease lasting under 3 months. Study results and caveats: Sensitivity reached 85% to 90% and specificity 75% to 82% for a 13-signature model separating ophthalmopathy from stable hyperthyroidism.

This CDR3 has 13 residues. The V gene lost 5 bases and the J gene lost 7 bases, with 12 bases spanning the gap. The germline V gene has CDR1 DFQATT and CDR2 SNEGSKA (reference sequence). Amplifying from RNA transcripts, the study obtained TCR beta CDR3 regions. RT-PCR in the first round used HTBI primers; a second-round multiplex PCR followed. TCRdb processed the multiplex PCR reads anew with MiXCR; each CDR3 protein has one entry. The table lists almost 750,000 distinct CDR3 sequences, 40% of them singletons. V is TRBV20-1 and J is TRBJ1-6; no reliable D call. Sequencing input: peripheral blood. This TCR derives from an adult man with Graves' ophthalmopathy. The CDR3 region has the DNA TGCAGTGCTGTCCGGGCTTCCAATTCACCCCTCCACTTT. Translated, it gives CSAVRASNSPLHF.